This T cell receptor (beta chain) stems from a study of control samples from healthy donors and cancer patients. TCRdb's table, derived via immunoSEQ multiplex PCR, lists solely in-frame clones and lacks some. Altogether under 150,000 clones are present, about 95% being singletons, with the ten largest covering 3.6%. Germline-derived CDR1 and CDR2 are LGHNA and YSLEER. This CDR3 is 16 amino acids long. Deletions cut 0 bases from V and 3 bases from J, with 14 bases between. The sequenced sample was blood. The V call is TRBV4-3, the J call TRBJ1-1; D gene uncertain. The sequence was collected from a man between 25 and 39 years old in good health. Here the CDR3 DNA reads TGCGCCAGCAGCCAAGAGATTATAGGGCGGTACACTGAAGCTTTCTTT. Its protein product is CASSQEIIGRYTEAFF.